The source of this T cell receptor (beta chain) is a study of cytomegalovirus exposure and HLA in healthy donors. Germline V gives CDR1 KGHSY, CDR2 FQNENV. The CDR3 runs to 15 residues. The V and J ends lost 2 bases and 0 bases respectively, with 8 bases between them. Overall study findings and caveats: No immune exposure information besides CMV serostatus was available.

This clone turned up a few times. Antigen specificity is unknown. PCR amplification relied on 60 Vbeta primers (plus 13 Jbeta primers). Assay used: immunoSEQ multiplex PCR; TCRdb lists only in-frame clones, some missing. The repertoire has about 82,000 clones, roughly four fifths of them found once; the top ten carry roughly 6.1%. The sample was PBMCs. The receptor was derived from a woman in her fifties or sixties in good health and CMV-seropositive. The V call is TRBV16, the J call TRBJ1-3; D is uncertain. The CDR3 loop is CASSQGLTSGNTIYF. CDR3 nucleotides: TGTGCCAGCAGCCAAGGACTGACCTCTGGAAACACCATATATTTT.